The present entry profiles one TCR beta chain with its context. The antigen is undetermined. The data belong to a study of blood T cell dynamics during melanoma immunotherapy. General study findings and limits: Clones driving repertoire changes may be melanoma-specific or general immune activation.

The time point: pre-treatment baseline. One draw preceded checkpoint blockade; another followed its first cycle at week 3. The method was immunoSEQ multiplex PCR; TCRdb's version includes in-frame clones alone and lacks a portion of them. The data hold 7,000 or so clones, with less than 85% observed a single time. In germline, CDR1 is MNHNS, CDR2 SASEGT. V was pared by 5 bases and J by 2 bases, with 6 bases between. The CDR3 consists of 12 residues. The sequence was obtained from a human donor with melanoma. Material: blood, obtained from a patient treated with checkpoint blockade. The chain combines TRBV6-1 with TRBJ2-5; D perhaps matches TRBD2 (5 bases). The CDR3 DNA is TGTGCCAGCAGTCGGGGACAAGAGACCCAGTACTTC. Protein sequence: CASSRGQETQYF.